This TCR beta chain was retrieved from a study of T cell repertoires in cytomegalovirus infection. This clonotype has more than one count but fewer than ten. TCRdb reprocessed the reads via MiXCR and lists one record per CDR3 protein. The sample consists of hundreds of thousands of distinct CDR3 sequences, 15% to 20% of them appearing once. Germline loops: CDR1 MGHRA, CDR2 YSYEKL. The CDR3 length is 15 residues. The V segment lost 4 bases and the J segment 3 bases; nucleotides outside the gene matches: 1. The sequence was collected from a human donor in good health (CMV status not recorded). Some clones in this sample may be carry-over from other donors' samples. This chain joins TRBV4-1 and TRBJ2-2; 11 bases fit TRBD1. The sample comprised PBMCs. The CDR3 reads CASSRGQGDTGELFF. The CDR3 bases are TGCGCCAGCAGCCGGGGACAGGGGGACACCGGGGAGCTGTTTTTT.